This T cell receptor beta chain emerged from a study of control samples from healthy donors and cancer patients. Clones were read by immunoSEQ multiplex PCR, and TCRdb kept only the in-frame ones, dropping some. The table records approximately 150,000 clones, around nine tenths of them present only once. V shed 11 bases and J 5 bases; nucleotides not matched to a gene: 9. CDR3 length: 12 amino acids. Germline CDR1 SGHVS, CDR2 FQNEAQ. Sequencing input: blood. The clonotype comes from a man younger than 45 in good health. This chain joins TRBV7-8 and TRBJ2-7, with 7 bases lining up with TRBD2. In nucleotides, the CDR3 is TGTGCCGGGGTCGGAGCGGGGAACGAGCAGTACTTC. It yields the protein CAGVGAGNEQYF.